The 19 T cell receptor beta chains below were found in one sample sequenced in a study of regulatory T cells in long-lasting Graves disease. Libraries of TCR beta came from iRepertoire HTBI primers plus Arm-PCR of CDR3 regions. From the multiplex PCR reads, TCRdb called clonotypes with MiXCR, one entry per CDR3 protein. The sample has 350,000 to 550,000 distinct CDR3 sequences, about 16% seen once; the top ten hold about a sixth. As to time point: newly diagnosed GD, antithyroid drugs for less than 3 months. Isolated PBMC RNA provided the starting material for the TCR library. The sample also formed part of further work on T cells in Graves' hyperthyroidism and ophthalmopathy.

The sequencing here drew on peripheral blood mononuclear cells (PBMCs), taken at new diagnosis, from a patient treated with antithyroid drugs. Receptors were obtained from a woman aged 25 to 39 with Graves disease.

This clonotype appeared many times. The chain carries TRBV3-1 and TRBJ2-4; D tentatively reads TRBD1 or TRBD2 (5 bases each). The CDR3 is made up of 17 amino acids. CDR1 and CDR2 (germline): LGHDT, YNNKEL (reference sequence). V gave up 2 bases and J gave up 6 bases, with 20 bases separating them. CDR3 residues: CASSQPQGWGITNIQYF. Here the CDR3 DNA reads TGTGCCAGCAGCCAACCTCAGGGATGGGGGATAACAAACATTCAGTACTTC.

This clonotype was observed a handful of times. The J gene is TRBJ2-1, the V gene TRBV9, with D possibly matching TRBD2 (8 bases). CDR1 and CDR2 (germline): SGDLS, YYNGEE. This CDR3 comprises 16 residues. V was cut by 0 bases and J by 7 bases, with 17 bases left in between. DNA of the CDR3: TGTGCCAGCAGCGTAGCCCGAGGGGGCGGGGGGAATGAGCAGTTCTTC. Encoded protein: CASSVARGGGGNEQFF.

This clonotype was counted ten times or more. V usage is TRBV3-1 and J usage is TRBJ2-2; D call uncertain. The V end was cut by 1 base, the J end by 5 bases, with 5 bases between. This CDR3 is built from 13 residues. Germline values: CDR1 LGHDT, CDR2 YNNKEL (reference sequence). CDR3 protein: CASSQARTGELFF. The CDR3 DNA follows: TGTGCCAGCAGCCAAGCAAGGACCGGGGAGCTGTTTTTT.

This clonotype has just a few counts. This sequence joins TRBV7-9 and TRBJ2-7, with 9 nucleotides matching TRBD2. After removal of 5 bases from V and 5 bases from J, the junction contained 10 bases not matched to a gene. The CDR3 is made up of 15 amino acids. The germline V gene encodes CDR1 SEHNR and CDR2 FQNEAQ (reference sequence). The CDR3 nucleotides read TGTGCCAGCAGCCTTACTGGACTAGCGATCCACGAGCAGTACTTC. Translating gives CASSLTGLAIHEQYF.

This clonotype has at least ten counts. The chain joins TRBV19 to TRBJ2-1, with D tentatively TRBD2 (6 bases). Trimming removed 6 bases at V and 0 bases at J, with 9 bases between. The CDR3 is made up of 14 amino acids. In germline, CDR1 is LNHDA, CDR2 SQIVND (reference sequence). DNA of the CDR3: TGTGCCAGTAGCCCAGCGGGCTCCTACAATGAGCAGTTCTTC. Encoded protein: CASSPAGSYNEQFF. Drawing the rest from reference TRBV19 and TRBJ2-1, the complete variable domain is DGGITQSPKYLFRKEGQNVTLSCEQNLNHDAMYWYRQDPGQGLRLIYYSQIVNDFQKGDIAEGYSVSREKKESFPLTVTSAQKNPTAFYLCASSPAGSYNEQFFGPGTRLTVL.

This clonotype was found many times. The chain joins TRBV7-3 to TRBJ2-2; TRBD2 matches at 8 bases. The CDR3 is 16 amino acids. From germline, CDR1 is SGHTA and CDR2 FQGTGA. Trimming cost V 3 bases and J 4 bases; bases outside gene matches: 7. The CDR3 DNA reads TGTGCCAGCAGCTTCGCGGGGGGCGCCGTCACCGGGGAGCTGTTTTTT. This gives the protein CASSFAGGAVTGELFF.

This clonotype was found many times. V and J are TRBV2 and TRBJ2-1, with no clear D. The CDR3 covers 11 residues. Trimming removed 7 bases from V and 3 bases from J, with 4 bases in between. Germline CDR1 SNHLY, CDR2 FYNNEI. CDR3 DNA: TGTGCCAGCAATTTCTACAATGAGCAGTTCTTC. Translation: CASNFYNEQFF.

This clonotype was detected many times. The V gene is TRBV29-1, the J gene TRBJ2-3; the match to TRBD2 covers 9 bases. Unmatched junction bases numbered 6, after V lost 3 bases and J lost 2 bases. The CDR3 covers 15 residues. CDR1 is SQVTM, CDR2 ANQGSEA, per germline. As DNA, the CDR3 is TGCAGCGTTGATGGGCTAGCGGGGCCCACAGATACGCAGTATTTT. Amino acids: CSVDGLAGPTDTQYF.

This clonotype was recorded many times. The chain joins TRBV20-1 to TRBJ2-7; a weak D match, TRBD2 (6 bases). Germline CDR1 and CDR2: DFQATT and SNEGSKA (reference sequence). V lost 4 bases and J 3 bases, leaving 13 bases between the germline ends. This CDR3 region has 13 residues. The CDR3 sequence: CSATREWDYEQYF. In nucleotides, the CDR3 is TGCAGTGCTACTCGGGAGTGGGACTACGAGCAGTACTTC.

This clonotype appeared many times. V usage is TRBV24-1 and J usage is TRBJ2-5, with a weak D call TRBD1 (6 bases). V dropped 4 bases and J dropped 4 bases, with 21 bases sitting between them. Germline CDR1 KGHDR, CDR2 SFDVKD. CDR3 length equals 17 residues. The CDR3 sequence is CATSDPRGREKIETQYF. CDR3 coding DNA: TGTGCCACCAGTGACCCCAGGGGCAGGGAGAAGATAGAGACCCAGTACTTC.

On this clonotype itself: A much more abundant neighbour one base away suggests this may be a read error. The J gene is TRBJ2-5, the V gene TRBV29-1; D gene uncertain. Germline CDR1 reads SQVTM; CDR2 reads ANQGSEA. The CDR3 length is 11 residues. The CDR3 reads CSAGPQEAQYF. CDR3 bases: TGCAGCGCCGGTCCCCAAGAGGCCCAGTACTTC. Combining the CDR3 with reference TRBV29-1 and TRBJ2-5 gives the whole variable domain SAVISQKPSRDICQRGTSLTIQCQVDSQVTMMFWYRQQPGQSLTLIATANQGSEATYESGFVIDKFPISRPNLTFSTLTVSNMSPEDSSIYLCSAGPQEAQYFGPGTRLLVL.

Ten or more counts support this clonotype. The V and J genes are TRBV10-3 and TRBJ2-7; 12 bases line up with TRBD2. CDR1 and CDR2 (germline): ENHRY, SYGVKD. V shed 10 bases, J shed 12 bases, and the junction held 13 bases outside the gene matches. The CDR3 contains 13 residues. CDR3 nucleotides: TGTGCCACGCGACTAGCGGGAGAGCATTTTCCGTACTTC. The encoded protein is CATRLAGEHFPYF.

The chain uses TRBV20-1 and TRBJ2-7; 10 nucleotides match TRBD2. Germline assignment: CDR1 DFQATT and CDR2 SNEGSKA (reference sequence). V lost 2 bases to trimming and J lost 3 bases; unmatched junction nucleotides: 7. The CDR3 runs 15 residues. The CDR3 coding sequence is TGCAGTGCTAGACTAGCGGGAGCCATGCGCTACGAGCAGTACTTC. This codes for CSARLAGAMRYEQYF.

This clonotype was observed a few times. The J gene is TRBJ1-3, the V gene TRBV20-1, with a possible D match to TRBD1 (5 bases). The CDR3 totals 15 residues. Trimming cost V 4 bases and J 0 bases, with 13 bases left between them. The V gene's germline CDR1 is DFQATT and CDR2 SNEGSKA (reference sequence). The CDR3: CSATPTANSGNTIYF. As DNA, the CDR3 is TGCAGTGCTACCCCGACAGCGAACTCTGGAAACACCATATATTTT.

The gene calls are TRBV4-1 and TRBJ2-2; D might be TRBD2 (6 bases). This CDR3 is built from 15 residues. V lost 8 bases and J lost 0, with 13 bases in between. CDR1 is MGHRA, CDR2 YSYEKL, per germline. CDR3 sequence: CASGLNPTNTGELFF. CDR3 bases: TGCGCCAGCGGACTAAACCCAACGAACACCGGGGAGCTGTTTTTT.

The chain recombines TRBV6-9 with TRBJ1-2; D is unclear. Per the germline V gene, CDR1 is MNHGY and CDR2 is SVAAGI. Trimming left V 8 bases short and J 2 bases short, with 12 bases between. The CDR3 consists of 13 residues. Written as DNA, the CDR3 is TGTGCCAGCGTTATTTCAGAGAACTATGGCTACACCTTC. Translating gives CASVISENYGYTF.

This clonotype appeared once. The V gene is TRBV28, the J gene TRBJ1-1, with D uncertain. Trimming stripped 3 bases from V and 6 bases from J, with 11 bases between. Germline V CDR1 and CDR2: MDHEN, SYDVKM. This CDR3 spans 13 amino acids. CDR3 in amino acids: CASSFVRRPEAFF. CDR3 coding DNA: TGTGCCAGCAGTTTTGTCAGAAGGCCTGAAGCTTTCTTT.

The rearrangement links TRBV2 to TRBJ1-3; 7 bases agree with TRBD1. V shed 6 bases and J 0 bases; nucleotides not matched to a gene: 5. Germline-derived CDR1 and CDR2 are SNHLY and FYNNEI. This CDR3 has 15 amino acids. Here the CDR3 reads CASSVGQYSGNTIYF. The CDR3 nucleotides are TGTGCCAGCAGCGTGGGACAGTACTCTGGAAACACCATATATTTT.

There are many counts of this clonotype. The chain combines TRBV5-1 with TRBJ1-1; unclear D gene. Trimming cost V 4 bases and J 5 bases, with 15 bases left between them. Germline V lookup: CDR1 SGHRS, CDR2 YFSETQ. This CDR3 has 14 amino acids. CDR3 coding DNA: TGCGCCAGCAGCCCGGAAGGCGGGTCGACTGAAGCTTTCTTT. Translation gives CASSPEGGSTEAFF.